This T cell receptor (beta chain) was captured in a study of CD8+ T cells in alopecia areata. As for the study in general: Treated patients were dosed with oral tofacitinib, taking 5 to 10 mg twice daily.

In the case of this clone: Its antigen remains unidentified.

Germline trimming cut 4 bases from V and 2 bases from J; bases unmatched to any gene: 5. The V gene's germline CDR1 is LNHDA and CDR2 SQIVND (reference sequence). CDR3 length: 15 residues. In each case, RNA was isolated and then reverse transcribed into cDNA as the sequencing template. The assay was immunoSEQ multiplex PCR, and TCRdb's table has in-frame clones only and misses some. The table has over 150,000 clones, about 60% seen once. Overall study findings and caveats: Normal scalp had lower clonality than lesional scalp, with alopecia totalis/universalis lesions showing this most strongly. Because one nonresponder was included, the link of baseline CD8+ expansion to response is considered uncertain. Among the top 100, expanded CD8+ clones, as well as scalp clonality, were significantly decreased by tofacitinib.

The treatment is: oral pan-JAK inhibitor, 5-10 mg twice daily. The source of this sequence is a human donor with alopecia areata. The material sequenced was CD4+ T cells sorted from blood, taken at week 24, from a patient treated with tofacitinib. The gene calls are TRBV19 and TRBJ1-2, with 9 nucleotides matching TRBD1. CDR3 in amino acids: CASSKSGTGNYGYTF. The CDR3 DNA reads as TGTGCCAGTAGTAAATCCGGGACAGGGAACTATGGCTACACCTTC.